The 10 T cell receptor beta chains presented below share a single source sample, sequenced in a study of blood T cell repertoires in COVID-19 (dated by TCRdb to 2020 to 2022). Library prep was done by the immunoSEQ multiplex PCR assay. Drawn from immuneACCESS, this table holds only the in-frame rearrangements with V and J called that TCRdb kept. Clones are partly lost; checked studies trace under half to an unresolved V gene and leave the rest unexplained. For this sample the table gives a few hundred thousand clones, of which roughly nine tenths were detected only once. The ten largest clonotypes hold about 12% of the sample. The sample taken for sequencing was peripheral blood. All receptors derive from a young woman who had recovered from COVID-19.

The chain carries TRBV9 and TRBJ2-7; D call uncertain. The germline V gene encodes CDR1 SGDLS and CDR2 YYNGEE. The germline V and J ends were trimmed by 7 bases and 0 bases, with 14 bases remaining between them. The CDR3 is made up of 14 amino acids. CDR3 region: CASSVTDASYEQYF. CDR3 sequence (DNA): TGTGCCAGCTCGGTAACAGACGCCTCCTACGAGCAGTACTTC.

The V call is TRBV28, the J call TRBJ1-4, with a possible D match to TRBD1 (6 bases). The CDR3 covers 14 residues. CDR1 and CDR2 (germline): MDHEN, SYDVKM. The V gene lost 5 bases and the J gene lost 7 bases, with 14 bases spanning the gap. The CDR3, as DNA: TGTGCCAGCAGTCCCGGACAGAAGGCTGAAAAACTGTTTTTT. Protein sequence: CASSPGQKAEKLFF.

This chain connects TRBV2 to TRBJ2-7; TRBD1 is a possible D gene (5 bases). This CDR3 has 16 amino acids. Trimming pared 5 bases from V and 2 bases from J, leaving 19 bases between. CDR1 is SNHLY and CDR2 is FYNNEI in the germline V gene. As DNA, the CDR3 is TGTGCCAGCAGTTTTTCACCCCAGACAGCCACCTACGAGCAGTACTTC. Amino acids: CASSFSPQTATYEQYF.

This clone has just one count. The CDR3 spells CASSATSGRQGTQYF. DNA of the CDR3: TGTGCCAGCAGCGCGACTAGCGGGAGACAGGGAACGCAGTATTTT. This chain joins TRBV9 and TRBJ2-3, with TRBD2 identical over 12 bases. The CDR3 runs 15 residues. V lost 3 bases, J lost 9 bases, and 8 bases stayed unmatched. Germline V gene data show CDR1 as SGDLS and CDR2 as YYNGEE.

This sequence joins TRBV19 and TRBJ2-1, with D perhaps matching TRBD2 (6 bases). Per the germline V gene, CDR1 is LNHDA and CDR2 is SQIVND (reference sequence). Trimming took off 3 bases at V and 1 base at J, with 10 bases between the two ends. The CDR3 contains 15 residues. The CDR3 DNA reads TGTGCCAGTAGTATTTGGGGGGTTTCCTACAATGAGCAGTTCTTC. Translated: CASSIWGVSYNEQFF.

V is TRBV6-1 and J is TRBJ1-2, with D tentatively TRBD1 (5 bases). The length of the CDR3 is 14 residues. V lost 2 bases and J lost 3, with 10 bases in between. CDR1 and CDR2 from the germline V gene are MNHNS and SASEGT. CDR3 bases: TGTGCCAGCAGTGAATCAGGGTTTCACTATGGCTACACCTTC. Amino acid sequence: CASSESGFHYGYTF.

This clone was observed once. The genes are TRBV7-2 and TRBJ2-7, with TRBD2 as a possible D gene (5 bases). There are 17 residues in the CDR3. V was clipped by 2 bases and J by 0 bases, with 17 bases between them. From germline, CDR1 is SGHTA and CDR2 FQGNSA. The CDR3 coding sequence is TGTGCCAGCAGCTTAAGGACCCCCCAGCGGCTCTCCTACGAGCAGTACTTC. This gives the protein CASSLRTPQRLSYEQYF.

This sequence joins TRBV7-6 and TRBJ1-4; D remains ambiguous. Trimming took off 2 bases at V and 8 bases at J, with 18 bases between the two ends. The CDR3 sequence is 16 residues long. Per the germline V gene, CDR1 is SGHVS and CDR2 is FNYEAQ. As DNA, the CDR3 is TGTGCCAGCAGCTTATACCTGGGCGGGTTGGAGGAAAAACTGTTTTTT. Its translation is CASSLYLGGLEEKLFF.

The chain employs TRBV15 and TRBJ2-1, with 7 positions matching TRBD2. Germline V gene data show CDR1 as LNHNV and CDR2 as YYDKDF (reference sequence). CDR3 size: 15 residues. With V trimmed by 1 base and J by 7 bases, 7 bases remained unmatched. CDR3 amino acids: CATSRAGGERNEQFF. As DNA, the CDR3 is TGTGCCACCAGCAGAGCGGGAGGAGAGAGGAATGAGCAGTTCTTC.

This chain connects TRBV2 to TRBJ1-1, with a tentative D call TRBD1 (5 bases). Trimming took 1 base from V and 4 from J, leaving 13 bases between them. CDR3 length: 15 amino acids. The V gene's germline CDR1 is SNHLY and CDR2 FYNNEI. The CDR3 DNA is TGTGCCAGCAGTGAAGGTCAAGGTAGGGGCACTGAAGCTTTCTTT. Amino acid sequence: CASSEGQGRGTEAFF.